The 8 T cell receptor beta chains in this list originate from one sample, sequenced in a study of blood T cell repertoires in COVID-19. Method: immunoSEQ multiplex PCR; TCRdb's copy keeps in-frame clones and lacks some. The sample contains 250,000 to 300,000 clones, 75% to 90% of which appear only once. The sample taken for sequencing was peripheral blood. These receptors all stem from a woman in her 30s with active or convalescent COVID-19.

J is TRBJ2-7 and V is TRBV27; 8 nucleotides match TRBD1. The V gene's germline CDR1 is MNHEY and CDR2 SMNVEV (reference sequence). The CDR3 spans 15 residues. V gave up 0 bases and J gave up 6 bases; unmatched junction bases: 7. CDR3 in DNA: TGTGCCAGCAGTTTATCTGTACAGGGGGGAGGCGAGCAGTACTTC. Encoded protein: CASSLSVQGGGEQYF.

This clone appeared once. This sequence joins TRBV7-2 and TRBJ1-1; D is perhaps TRBD1 (5 bases). The V end was cut by 5 bases, the J end by 11 bases, with 30 bases between. The CDR3 is 17 residues long. The V gene's germline CDR1 is SGHTA and CDR2 FQGNSA. The CDR3: CASSPTPEQARAGGAFF. The CDR3, as DNA: TGTGCCAGCAGCCCGACGCCCGAACAGGCGAGGGCGGGAGGGGCTTTCTTT.

V and J are TRBV11-1 and TRBJ2-1; D perhaps matches TRBD2 (5 bases). Trimming took 5 bases from V and 1 from J, leaving 12 bases between them. The CDR3 sequence is 15 residues long. Germline V gene sequence: CDR1 SGHAT, CDR2 FQDESV (reference sequence). The CDR3 nucleotides are TGTGCCAGCAGCCTTAGCACGGGGTCCTACAATGAGCAGTTCTTC. Translation gives CASSLSTGSYNEQFF.

The V gene is TRBV7-9, the J gene TRBJ1-1, with 9 nucleotides matching TRBD1. Germline CDR1 and CDR2: SEHNR and FQNEAQ (reference sequence). The CDR3 covers 15 residues. The V and J ends lost 1 base and 4 bases, in that order; junction bases with no gene match: 4. This CDR3 is CASSLGQGGGTEAFF. The CDR3 nucleotides are TGTGCCAGCAGCTTAGGACAGGGGGGCGGCACTGAAGCTTTCTTT.

The rearrangement uses TRBV27 and TRBJ2-2, with D unresolved. The CDR3 is 13 residues long. Germline CDR1 reads MNHEY; CDR2 reads SMNVEV (reference sequence). V was pared by 5 bases and J by 7 bases, with 11 bases between. The CDR3 loop reads CASSPLSSGELFF. The DNA of the CDR3 is TGTGCCAGCAGTCCCCTCTCGAGCGGGGAGCTGTTTTTT.

This clone was seen a single time. The chain carries TRBV6-1 and TRBJ2-2, with 9 bases aligning to TRBD2. Germline CDR1 is MNHNS and CDR2 is SASEGT. CDR3 length: 15 amino acids. V trimming: 3 bases; J trimming: 9 bases; junction bases outside the gene matches: 8. The CDR3 region has the DNA TGTGCCAGCAGTGAGCTAGCGGGGACCCCCCGGGAGCTGTTTTTT. As protein: CASSELAGTPRELFF.

The chain is built from TRBV30 and TRBJ2-4; 8 bases agree with TRBD1. There are 12 residues in the CDR3. V lost 2 bases and J lost 16; bases outside the gene matches: 10. The germline gives CDR1 GTSNPN, CDR2 SVGIG (reference sequence). CDR3 DNA: TGTGCCTGGAGTCAAGGACAGGGCCGAGCATACTTC. Translation: CAWSQGQGRAYF.

In DNA, the CDR3 is TGTGCCACCAGTGTACAGAGGGGGAACAACGAGCAGTACTTC. As protein: CATSVQRGNNEQYF. The V gene is TRBV24-1, the J gene TRBJ2-7, with a tentative D call TRBD1 (6 bases). Trimming removed 5 bases from V and 5 bases from J, with 15 bases in between. Germline CDR1 reads KGHDR; CDR2 reads SFDVKD. The CDR3 covers 14 residues.